This TCR beta chain stems from a study of T-cell reconstitution after alpha-beta-depleted transplantation in children. The study, taken as a whole, reports: Fresh T-cell production supplied most of the T-cell counts and diversity seen one year after transplant.

In the case of this clonotype: Its cognate antigen is unknown.

The germline V gene encodes CDR1 MDHEN and CDR2 SYDVKM. The CDR3 extends over 15 amino acids. After removal of 3 bases from V and 5 bases from J, the junction contained 6 bases not matched to a gene. Library preparation (for TCRbeta) was performed with unique molecular identifiers. TCRdb redid the calling of the PCR reads with MiXCR, one entry per CDR3 protein. In the table there are roughly 490,000 distinct CDR3 sequences, 11% of which are singletons. The input for sequencing was PBMCs, mostly from graft donor cells, taken 180 days after TCRalphabeta/CD19-depleted stem cell transplant. The rearrangement uses TRBV28 and TRBJ2-1; 8 nucleotides agree with TRBD1. This TCR was sampled from a female patient aged 2 to 10 who had a stem cell transplant for aplastic anemia, so the T cells may come from the graft donor. The chain's CDR3 is CASSFRGQKNNEQFF. The DNA for the CDR3 is TGTGCCAGCAGTTTCAGGGGGCAGAAAAACAATGAGCAGTTCTTC.